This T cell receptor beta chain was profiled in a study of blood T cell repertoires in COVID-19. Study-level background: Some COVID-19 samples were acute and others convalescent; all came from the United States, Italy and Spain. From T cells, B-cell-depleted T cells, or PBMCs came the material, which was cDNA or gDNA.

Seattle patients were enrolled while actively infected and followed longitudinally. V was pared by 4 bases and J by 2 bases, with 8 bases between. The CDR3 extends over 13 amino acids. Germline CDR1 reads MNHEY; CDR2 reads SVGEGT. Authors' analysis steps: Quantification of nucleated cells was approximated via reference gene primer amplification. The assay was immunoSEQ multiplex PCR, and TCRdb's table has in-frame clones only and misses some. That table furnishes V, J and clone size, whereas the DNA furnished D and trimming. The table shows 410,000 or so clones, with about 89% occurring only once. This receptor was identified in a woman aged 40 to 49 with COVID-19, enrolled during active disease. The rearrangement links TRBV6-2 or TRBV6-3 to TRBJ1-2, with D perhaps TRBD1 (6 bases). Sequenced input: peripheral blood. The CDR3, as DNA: TGTGCCAGCAGTTTTGGACAGAACTATGGCTACACCTTC. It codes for CASSFGQNYGYTF.